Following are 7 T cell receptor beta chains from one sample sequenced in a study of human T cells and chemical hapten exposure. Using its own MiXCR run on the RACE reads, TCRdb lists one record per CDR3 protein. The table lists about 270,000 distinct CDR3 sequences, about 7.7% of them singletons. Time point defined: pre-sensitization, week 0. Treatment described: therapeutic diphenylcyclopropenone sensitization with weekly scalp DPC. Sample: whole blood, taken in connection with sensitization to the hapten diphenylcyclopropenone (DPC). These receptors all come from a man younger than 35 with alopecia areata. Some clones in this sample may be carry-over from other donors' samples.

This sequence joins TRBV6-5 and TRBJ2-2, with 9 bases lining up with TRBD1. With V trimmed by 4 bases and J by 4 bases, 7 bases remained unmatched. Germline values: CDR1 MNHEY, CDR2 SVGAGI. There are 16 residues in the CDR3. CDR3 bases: TGTGCCAGCAGTTTAGGACAGGGGAGTCGCACCGGGGAGCTGTTTTTT. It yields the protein CASSLGQGSRTGELFF.

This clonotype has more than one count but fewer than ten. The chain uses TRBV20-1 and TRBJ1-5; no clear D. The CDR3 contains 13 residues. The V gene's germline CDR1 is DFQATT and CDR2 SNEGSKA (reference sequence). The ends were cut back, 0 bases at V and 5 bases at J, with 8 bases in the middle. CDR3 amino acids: CSARDQVDQPQHF. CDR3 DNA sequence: TGCAGTGCTAGAGATCAAGTCGATCAGCCCCAGCATTTT.

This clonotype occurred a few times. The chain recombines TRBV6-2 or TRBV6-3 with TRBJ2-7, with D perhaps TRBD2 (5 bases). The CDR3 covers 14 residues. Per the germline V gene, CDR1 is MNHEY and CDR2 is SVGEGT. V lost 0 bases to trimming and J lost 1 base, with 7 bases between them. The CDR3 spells CASSYSLGSYEQYV. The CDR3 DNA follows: TGTGCCAGCAGTTACTCACTAGGATCCTACGAGCAGTACGTC.

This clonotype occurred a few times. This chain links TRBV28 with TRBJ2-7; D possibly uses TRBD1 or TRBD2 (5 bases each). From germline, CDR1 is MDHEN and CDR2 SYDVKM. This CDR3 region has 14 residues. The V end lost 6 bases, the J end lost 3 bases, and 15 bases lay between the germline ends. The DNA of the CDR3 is TGTGCCAGCAGCCCCCGGGGCAGTAGCTACGAGCAGTACTTC. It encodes CASSPRGSSYEQYF.

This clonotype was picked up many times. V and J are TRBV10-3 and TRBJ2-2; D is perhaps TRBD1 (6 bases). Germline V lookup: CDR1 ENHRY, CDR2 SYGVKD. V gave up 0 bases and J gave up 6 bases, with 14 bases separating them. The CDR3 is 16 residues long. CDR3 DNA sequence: TGTGCCATCAGTGAGTCGGGGGACACGGACCCCGGGGAGCTGTTTTTT. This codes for CAISESGDTDPGELFF.

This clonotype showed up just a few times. The CDR3 nucleotides read TGTGCCAGCAGCTTAGTCACAGACTATGGCTACACCTTC. Translating gives CASSLVTDYGYTF. The chain couples TRBV7-9 to TRBJ1-2; D unresolved. The CDR3 sequence is 13 residues long. Per the germline V gene, CDR1 is SEHNR and CDR2 is FQNEAQ (reference sequence). Trimming removed 1 base at V and 3 bases at J, with 6 bases between.

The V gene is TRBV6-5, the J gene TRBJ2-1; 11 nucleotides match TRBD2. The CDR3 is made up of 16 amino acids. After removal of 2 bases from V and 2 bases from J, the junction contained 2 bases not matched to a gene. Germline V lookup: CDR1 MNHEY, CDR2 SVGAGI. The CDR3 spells CASSYLSGGAYNEQFF. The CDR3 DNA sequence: TGTGCCAGCAGTTACCTTAGCGGGGGGGCCTACAATGAGCAGTTCTTC.